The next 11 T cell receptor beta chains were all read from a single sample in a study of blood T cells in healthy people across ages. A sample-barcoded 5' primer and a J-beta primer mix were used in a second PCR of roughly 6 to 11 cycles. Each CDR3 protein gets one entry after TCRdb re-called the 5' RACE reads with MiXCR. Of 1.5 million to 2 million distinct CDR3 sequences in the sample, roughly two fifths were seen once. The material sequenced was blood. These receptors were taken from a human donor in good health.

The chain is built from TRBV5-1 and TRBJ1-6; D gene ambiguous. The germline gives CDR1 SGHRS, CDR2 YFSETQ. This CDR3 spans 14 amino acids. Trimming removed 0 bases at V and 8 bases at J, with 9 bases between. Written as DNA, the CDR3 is TGCGCCAGCAGCTTGGCTGGGCCTCATTCACCCCTCCACTTT. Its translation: CASSLAGPHSPLHF.

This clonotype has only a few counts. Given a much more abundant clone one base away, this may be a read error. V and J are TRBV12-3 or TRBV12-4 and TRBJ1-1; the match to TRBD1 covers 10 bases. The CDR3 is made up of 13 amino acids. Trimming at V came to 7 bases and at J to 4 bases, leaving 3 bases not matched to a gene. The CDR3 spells CASIRTGGTEAFF. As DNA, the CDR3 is TGTGCCAGCATCCGGACAGGGGGCACTGAAGCTTTCTTT.

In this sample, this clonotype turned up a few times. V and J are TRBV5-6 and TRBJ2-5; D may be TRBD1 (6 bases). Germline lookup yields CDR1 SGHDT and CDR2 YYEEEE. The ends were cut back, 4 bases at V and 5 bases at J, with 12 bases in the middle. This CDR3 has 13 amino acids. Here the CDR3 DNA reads TGTGCCAGCAGCCCCGACAGGTTTGAGACCCAGTACTTC. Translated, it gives CASSPDRFETQYF.

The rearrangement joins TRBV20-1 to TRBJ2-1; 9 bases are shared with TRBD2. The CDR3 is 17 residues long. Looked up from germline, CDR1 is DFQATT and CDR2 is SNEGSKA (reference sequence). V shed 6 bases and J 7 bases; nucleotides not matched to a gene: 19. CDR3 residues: CSADDQGPKLAGNEQFF. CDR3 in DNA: TGCAGTGCCGATGACCAAGGGCCAAAGCTAGCGGGGAATGAGCAGTTCTTC.

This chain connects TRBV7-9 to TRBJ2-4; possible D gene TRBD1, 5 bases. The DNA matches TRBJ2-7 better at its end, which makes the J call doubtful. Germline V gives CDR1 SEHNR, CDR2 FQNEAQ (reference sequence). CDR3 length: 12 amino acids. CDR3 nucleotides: TGTGCCAGCAGCGCCAGGGTTGACGAGCAGTACTTC. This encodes CASSARVDEQYF.

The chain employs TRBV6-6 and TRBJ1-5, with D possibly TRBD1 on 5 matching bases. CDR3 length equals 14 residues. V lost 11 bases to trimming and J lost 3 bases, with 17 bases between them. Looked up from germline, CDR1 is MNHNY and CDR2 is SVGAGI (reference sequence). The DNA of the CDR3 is TGTGCCGGCACTTACCGAGGGGTCAATCAGCCCCAGCATTTT. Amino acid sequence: CAGTYRGVNQPQHF.

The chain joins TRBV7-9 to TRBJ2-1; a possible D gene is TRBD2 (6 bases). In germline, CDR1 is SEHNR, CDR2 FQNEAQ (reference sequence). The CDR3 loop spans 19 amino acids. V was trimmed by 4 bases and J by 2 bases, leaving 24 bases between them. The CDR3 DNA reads TGTGCCAGCAGCTCCATAACCCCCGGGCGGGGTCACGCCTACAATGAGCAGTTCTTC. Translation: CASSSITPGRGHAYNEQFF. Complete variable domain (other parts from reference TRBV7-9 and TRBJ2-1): DTGVSQNPRHKITKRGQNVTFRCDPISEHNRLYWYRQTLGQGPEFLTYFQNEAQLEKSRLLSDRFSAERPKGSFSTLEIQRTEQGDSAMYLCASSSITPGRGHAYNEQFFGPGTRLTVL.

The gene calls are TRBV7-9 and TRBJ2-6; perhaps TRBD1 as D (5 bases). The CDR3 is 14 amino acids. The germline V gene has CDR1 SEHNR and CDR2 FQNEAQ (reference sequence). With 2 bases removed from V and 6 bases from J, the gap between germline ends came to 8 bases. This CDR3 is CASSLQGLANVLTF. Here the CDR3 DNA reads TGTGCCAGCAGCTTACAGGGTTTGGCCAACGTCCTGACTTTC.

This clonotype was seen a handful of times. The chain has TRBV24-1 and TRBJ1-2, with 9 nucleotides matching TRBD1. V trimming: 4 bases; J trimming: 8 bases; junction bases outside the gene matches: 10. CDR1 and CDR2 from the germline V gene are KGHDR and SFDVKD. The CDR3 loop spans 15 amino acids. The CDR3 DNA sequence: TGTGCCACCAGTGACCATAATACAGGGGGCAGGGGCTACACCTTC. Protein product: CATSDHNTGGRGYTF.

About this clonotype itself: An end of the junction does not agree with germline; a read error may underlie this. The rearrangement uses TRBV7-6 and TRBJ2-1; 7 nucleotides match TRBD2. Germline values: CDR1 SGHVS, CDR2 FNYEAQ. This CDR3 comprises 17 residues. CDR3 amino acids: CAGSSGLGGGSYNEQFF. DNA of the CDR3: TGTGCCGGCAGCTCAGGTTTAGGCGGGGGTTCCTACAATGAGCAGTTCTTC.

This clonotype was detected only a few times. The CDR3 region has the DNA TGCAGTGCTAGGCTCCTTGGACGGGACAGCTCCTACGAGCAGTACTTC. It codes for CSARLLGRDSSYEQYF. The rearrangement joins TRBV20-1 to TRBJ2-7, with 7 bases lining up with TRBD1. CDR3 length: 16 amino acids. J was trimmed by 0 bases and V by 3 bases; bases with no gene match: 11. CDR1 is DFQATT, CDR2 SNEGSKA, per germline (reference sequence).